This paragraph covers one T cell receptor beta chain sequence. The junction had 4 bases not matched to a gene; V was cut back by 1 base and J by 2 bases. Germline-derived CDR1 and CDR2 are LGHNA and YSLEER. CDR3 size: 16 residues. The repertoire was sequenced with immunoSEQ multiplex PCR; TCRdb's copy has only in-frame clones and lacks some. The profile shows approximately 140,000 clones, 88% of them singletons. These data come from a study of radiation and T cells in renal cell carcinoma. Time point specified: baseline pretreatment blood. Treatment denoted: 15 Gy SBRT to primary tumor, nephrectomy 4 weeks later.

This receptor was taken from a woman in her 70s with renal cell carcinoma. This specimen consisted of blood, obtained from a patient whose treatment included radiotherapy and nephrectomy. The chain links TRBV4-3 to TRBJ1-5; TRBD1 agrees at 8 bases. The CDR3 region is CASSQGTGLGNQPQHF. For the CDR3, the DNA is TGCGCCAGCAGCCAAGGGACAGGGCTTGGCAATCAGCCCCAGCATTTT.